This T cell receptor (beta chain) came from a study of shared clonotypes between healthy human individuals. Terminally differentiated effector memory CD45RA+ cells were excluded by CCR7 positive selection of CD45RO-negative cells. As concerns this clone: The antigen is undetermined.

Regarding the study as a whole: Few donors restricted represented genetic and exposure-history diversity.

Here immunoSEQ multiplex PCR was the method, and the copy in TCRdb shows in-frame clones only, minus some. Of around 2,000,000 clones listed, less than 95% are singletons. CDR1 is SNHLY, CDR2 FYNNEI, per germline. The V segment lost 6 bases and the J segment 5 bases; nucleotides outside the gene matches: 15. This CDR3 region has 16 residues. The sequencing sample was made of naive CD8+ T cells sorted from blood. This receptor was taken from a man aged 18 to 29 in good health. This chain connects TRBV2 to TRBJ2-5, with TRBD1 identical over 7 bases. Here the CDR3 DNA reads TGTGCCAGCAGGGGACAGACAGGGTCGCTAGGGGAGACCCAGTACTTC. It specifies CASRGQTGSLGETQYF. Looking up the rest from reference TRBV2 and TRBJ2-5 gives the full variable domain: EPEVTQTPSHQVTQMGQEVILRCVPISNHLYFYWYRQILGQKVEFLVSFYNNEISEKSEIFDDQFSVERPDGSNFTLKIRSTKLEDSAMYFCASRGQTGSLGETQYFGPGTRLLVL.